This is a list of T cell receptor beta chains from one sample in a study of T cells expressing NK-cell markers. TCRdb re-called the 5' RACE reads and shows each CDR3 protein once, DNA omitted. The sample table sets out approximately 460,000 distinct CDR3 sequences. Sequenced input: blood T cells: a sorted CD56 or NKG2C T cell subset, CD4+ or CD8+ T cells, or bulk PBMC T cells (not recorded which). All receptors come from a woman aged 18 to 75 in good health. CDR3s include the opening cysteine and the closing phenylalanine or tryptophan. Each record gives: J gene, V gene, CDR3 protein.

TRBJ2-3 TRBV7-8 CASSPRAGGPSIDTQYF
TRBJ1-2 TRBV7-6 CASSPRMNHYGYTF
TRBJ2-5 TRBV7-2 CASTAPRGLQETQYF
TRBJ2-7 TRBV28 CASVRQDSYEQYF
TRBJ2-5 TRBV2 CASSDRLVGFRGQETQYF
TRBJ2-4 TRBV20-1 CSARDLGSGGAKNIQYF
TRBJ1-1 TRBV5-4 CASSTMDRGLYTEAFF
TRBJ2-7 TRBV18 CASSPPLAGVAYEQYF
TRBJ2-1 TRBV7-8 CASSLGVVDGRVNEQFF
TRBJ2-5 TRBV5-4 CASSLDSVRGETQYF
TRBJ2-1 TRBV7-2 CASSFKTGGYNEQFF
TRBJ2-7 TRBV29-1 CSVGPTGAREAEQYF
TRBJ2-3 TRBV14 CASSQDPRHTQYF
TRBJ1-6 TRBV29-1 CSAQGQGTPLHF
TRBJ1-5 TRBV20-1 CSAPLGTGEGNQPQHF
TRBJ1-2 TRBV20-1 CSAPGQTLRDYGYTF
TRBJ2-4 TRBV12-3/TRBV12-4 CASSLTGEAKNIQYF
TRBJ1-1 TRBV7-2 CASSTGQAGFSTEAFF
TRBJ2-1 TRBV7-2 CASSRREGAYNEQFF
TRBJ1-3 TRBV7-2 CASSLVGTSSGNTIYF
TRBJ1-2 TRBV12-3/TRBV12-4 CASSLLTGPNYGYTF
TRBJ2-2 TRBV20-1 CSASGAGVFPGELFF
TRBJ2-7 TRBV21-1 CASSKPGPIQGREQYF
TRBJ2-7 TRBV20-1 CSARALAGGPNYEQYF
TRBJ1-1 TRBV19 CASMVRVGEAFF
TRBJ2-1 TRBV20-1 CSARDAAAGPYEQFF
TRBJ1-4 TRBV18 CASSFPTATNEKLFF
TRBJ2-1 TRBV5-5 CASSFAFSSLYNEQFF
TRBJ2-6 TRBV6-2/TRBV6-3 CASSIAGHSGANVLTF
TRBJ2-5 TRBV5-1 CASSLGPQRGVQETQYF
TRBJ2-7 TRBV20-1 CSARSAGTPSYEQYF
TRBJ2-7 TRBV3-1 CASSQGPGTVYEQYF
TRBJ2-3 TRBV5-1 CASSGGQMATDTQYF
TRBJ1-4 TRBV20-1 CSARATNEKLFF
TRBJ2-1 TRBV18 CASSPSTVSYNEQFF
TRBJ2-1 TRBV7-6 CASSLGGENYNEQFF
TRBJ2-3 TRBV2 CASCRDGSTDTQYF
TRBJ2-1 TRBV7-2 CASSSTAGTLYNEQFF
TRBJ2-7 TRBV28 CASSSRGEQYF
TRBJ2-3 TRBV5-4 CASSSKHGGGTDTQYF
TRBJ2-5 TRBV20-1 CSASPGLAGGGAQYF
TRBJ1-6 TRBV6-2/TRBV6-3 CASSYSIESPLHF
TRBJ2-5 TRBV29-1 CSVDFGQGRGETQYF
TRBJ2-4 TRBV4-3 CASSQDGASQNIQYF